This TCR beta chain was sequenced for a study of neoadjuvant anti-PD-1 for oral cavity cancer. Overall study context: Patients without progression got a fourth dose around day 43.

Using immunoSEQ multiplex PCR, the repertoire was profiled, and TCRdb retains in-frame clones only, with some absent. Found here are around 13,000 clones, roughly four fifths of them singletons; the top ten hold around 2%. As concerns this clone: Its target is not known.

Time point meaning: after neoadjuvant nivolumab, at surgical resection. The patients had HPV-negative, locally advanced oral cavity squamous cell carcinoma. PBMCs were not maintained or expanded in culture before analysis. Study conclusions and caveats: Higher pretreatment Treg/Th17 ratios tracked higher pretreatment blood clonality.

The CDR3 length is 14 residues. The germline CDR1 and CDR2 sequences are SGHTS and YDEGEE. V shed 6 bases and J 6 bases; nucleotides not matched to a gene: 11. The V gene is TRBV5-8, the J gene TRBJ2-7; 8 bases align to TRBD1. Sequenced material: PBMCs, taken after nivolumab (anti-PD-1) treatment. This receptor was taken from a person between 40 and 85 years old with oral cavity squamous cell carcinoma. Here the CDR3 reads CASTRGQGSGEQYF. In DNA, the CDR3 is TGTGCCAGCACCCGAGGACAGGGCTCTGGCGAGCAGTACTTC.